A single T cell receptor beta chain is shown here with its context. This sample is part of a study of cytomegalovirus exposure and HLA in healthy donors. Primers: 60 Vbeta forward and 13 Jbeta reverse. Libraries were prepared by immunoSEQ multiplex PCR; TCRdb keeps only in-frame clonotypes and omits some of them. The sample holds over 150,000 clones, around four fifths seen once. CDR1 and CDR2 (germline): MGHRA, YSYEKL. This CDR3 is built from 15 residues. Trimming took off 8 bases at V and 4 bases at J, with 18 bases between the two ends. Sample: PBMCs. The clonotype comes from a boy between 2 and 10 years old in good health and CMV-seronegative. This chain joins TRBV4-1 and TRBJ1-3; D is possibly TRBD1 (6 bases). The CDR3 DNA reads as TGCGCCAGCGCTAACCAACAGGGATCGGGAAACACCATATATTTT. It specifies CASANQQGSGNTIYF.